This TCR beta chain was observed in a study of T cells in Graves' hyperthyroidism and ophthalmopathy. Points from the study as a whole: Most thyroid clonotypes expanded above 0.001 were also detected in blood. In validation, the model predicted ophthalmopathy. These predictions came a median approximately 6.5 months before onset.

CDR3 length: 14 amino acids. Per germline, CDR1 DFQATT and CDR2 SNEGSKA (reference sequence). V lost 4 bases, J lost 3 bases, and 12 bases lay in between. Many counts were recorded for this clonotype. The antigen is not known. The PBMCs were taken from 10 ml of fresh peripheral blood. The investigators amplified TCR beta CDR3 regions from RNA transcripts. The HTBI set primed first-round TCR CDR3 RT-PCR. One entry per CDR3 protein, called by TCRdb with MiXCR from the multiplex PCR reads. The sample consists of over 500,000 distinct CDR3 sequences, 17% of them appearing once. Material for sequencing was blood. This chain links TRBV20-1 with TRBJ1-4; the D gene is possibly TRBD1 (6 bases). The source is a woman aged 18-35 years with Graves' ophthalmopathy. The CDR3 loop reads CSANFRGANEKLFF. The CDR3 coding sequence is TGCAGTGCTAATTTCAGGGGAGCTAATGAAAAACTGTTTTTT.